A selection of T cell receptor beta chains follows, all from one sample in a study of regulatory T cells in long-lasting Graves disease. In TCRdb, the multiplex PCR reads were re-called with MiXCR into one record per CDR3 protein. Among over 500,000 distinct CDR3 sequences listed, around 15% were seen once. The sample was also reused in another study, on T cells in Graves' hyperthyroidism and ophthalmopathy.

The sequencing used peripheral blood mononuclear cells (PBMCs), collected at new diagnosis, from a patient treated with antithyroid drugs. The receptors come from a man younger than 35 with Graves disease. Each CDR3 is given with its conserved first and last residue. Clone size is not always given. Where it is, it says once, few, many or a class for expanded clones.

V gene: TRBV10-3; J gene: TRBJ2-5; clone size: many; CDR3 protein: CATASSDQETQYF
V gene: TRBV12-3/TRBV12-4; J gene: TRBJ2-2; clone size: many; CDR3 protein: CASSFGLGFAGELFF
V gene: TRBV28; J gene: TRBJ2-5; clone size: many; CDR3 protein: CASSPAVEGGEETQYF
V gene: TRBV28; J gene: TRBJ2-1; clone size: NA; CDR3 protein: CASSTLGAGHSYNEQLF
V gene: TRBV7-2; J gene: TRBJ1-1; clone size: many; CDR3 protein: CASSFWSQGNTEAFF
V gene: TRBV6-1; J gene: TRBJ1-1; clone size: NA; CDR3 protein: CASDSGGMNTEAFF
V gene: TRBV6-1; J gene: TRBJ1-2; clone size: many; CDR3 protein: CASARDGRRGYTF
V gene: TRBV29-1; J gene: TRBJ2-1; clone size: NA; CDR3 protein: CSVVASGIYNEQFF
V gene: TRBV30; J gene: TRBJ1-1; clone size: few; CDR3 protein: CAWMKGASNTEAFF
V gene: TRBV27; J gene: TRBJ1-2; clone size: NA; CDR3 protein: CASSLSSSPTGNYGYTF
V gene: TRBV20-1; J gene: TRBJ2-1; clone size: many; CDR3 protein: CSARLGLRTSGFNEQFF
V gene: TRBV29-1; J gene: TRBJ1-1; clone size: many; CDR3 protein: CSANRDHMNTEAFF
V gene: TRBV5-1; J gene: TRBJ2-1; clone size: many; CDR3 protein: CASRVGNEQFF
V gene: TRBV5-8; J gene: TRBJ2-2; clone size: NA; CDR3 protein: CASSLERGGGELFF
V gene: TRBV7-3; J gene: TRBJ2-5; clone size: NA; CDR3 protein: CASSIRDPLWETQYF
V gene: TRBV19; J gene: TRBJ1-2; clone size: few; CDR3 protein: CASSPGFIHGYTF
V gene: TRBV27; J gene: TRBJ2-1; clone size: NA; CDR3 protein: CASSFRRAGYNEQFF
V gene: TRBV7-8; J gene: TRBJ1-1; clone size: many; CDR3 protein: CASSLVRGTDTEAFF
V gene: TRBV5-1; J gene: TRBJ1-1; clone size: many; CDR3 protein: CASSRAWNTEAFF
V gene: TRBV7-3; J gene: TRBJ2-6; clone size: few; CDR3 protein: CASSRIPSGTGGSGANVLTF
V gene: TRBV10-3; J gene: TRBJ2-7; clone size: NA; CDR3 protein: CAISVAGGDYEQYF
V gene: TRBV7-7; J gene: TRBJ2-1; clone size: NA; CDR3 protein: CASSLSGRPPRNEQFF
V gene: TRBV7-8; J gene: TRBJ2-2; clone size: many; CDR3 protein: CASSLARRGISSTGELFF
V gene: TRBV3-1; J gene: TRBJ2-7; clone size: many; CDR3 protein: CASSQSSTSGYEQYF
V gene: TRBV19; J gene: TRBJ1-1; clone size: few; CDR3 protein: CASEDPNTEAFF
V gene: TRBV28; J gene: TRBJ1-5; clone size: NA; CDR3 protein: CASSFSGGRNQPQHF
V gene: TRBV7-9; J gene: TRBJ2-7; clone size: many; CDR3 protein: CASSFASEQYF
V gene: TRBV28; J gene: TRBJ2-7; clone size: many; CDR3 protein: CASSFPVVGGNEQYF
V gene: TRBV5-1; J gene: TRBJ2-1; clone size: many; CDR3 protein: CASSLTAGLYNEQFF
V gene: TRBV28; J gene: TRBJ1-1; clone size: many; CDR3 protein: CASSFTNGFLNTEAFF
V gene: TRBV2; J gene: TRBJ2-7; clone size: many; CDR3 protein: CASSEMGLDLREQYF
V gene: TRBV10-2; J gene: TRBJ1-6; clone size: few; CDR3 protein: CASKTGLNSPLHF
V gene: TRBV6-5; J gene: TRBJ1-2; clone size: many; CDR3 protein: CASSYRVQGTWGYTF
V gene: TRBV6-5; J gene: TRBJ1-1; clone size: many; CDR3 protein: CASSYGGSTEAFF
V gene: TRBV2; J gene: TRBJ2-5; clone size: many; CDR3 protein: CAREGDREETQYF
V gene: TRBV6-2/TRBV6-3; J gene: TRBJ2-1; clone size: NA; CDR3 protein: CASSETSGDLYNEQFF
V gene: TRBV11-2; J gene: TRBJ2-7; clone size: many; CDR3 protein: CASSFGTSYEQYF
V gene: TRBV7-9; J gene: TRBJ1-1; clone size: NA; CDR3 protein: CASSLDFRTGTTEAFF
V gene: TRBV7-8; J gene: TRBJ2-3; clone size: many; CDR3 protein: CASSFRGATDTQYF
V gene: TRBV2; J gene: TRBJ2-1; clone size: many; CDR3 protein: CASRIGGSEYNEQFF
V gene: TRBV13; J gene: TRBJ2-7; clone size: NA; CDR3 protein: CASNIGGTGDEQYF
V gene: TRBV7-9; J gene: TRBJ2-5; clone size: NA; CDR3 protein: CASSLDRAEGGRGSETQYF
V gene: TRBV3-1; J gene: TRBJ1-6; clone size: NA; CDR3 protein: CASSQEGGRSPLHF
V gene: TRBV28; J gene: TRBJ1-6; clone size: NA; CDR3 protein: CASSLSGDLHHF
V gene: TRBV7-9; J gene: TRBJ2-7; clone size: many; CDR3 protein: CASSTSGEQYF
V gene: TRBV6-1; J gene: TRBJ1-2; clone size: many; CDR3 protein: CASKLGLQTGYTF
V gene: TRBV19; J gene: TRBJ2-1; clone size: many; CDR3 protein: CASSVYNEQFF
V gene: TRBV7-8; J gene: TRBJ1-5; clone size: NA; CDR3 protein: CASTVGQSNQPQHF
V gene: TRBV12-3/TRBV12-4; J gene: TRBJ2-3; clone size: many; CDR3 protein: CASRDAGDTDTQYF
V gene: TRBV2; J gene: TRBJ1-1; clone size: many; CDR3 protein: CASKGEGNTEAFF
V gene: TRBV12-3/TRBV12-4; J gene: TRBJ1-6; clone size: NA; CDR3 protein: CASSTGQGGSPLHF
V gene: TRBV9; J gene: TRBJ2-7; clone size: NA; CDR3 protein: CASSVAGGGIYEQYF
V gene: TRBV20-1; J gene: TRBJ2-3; clone size: NA; CDR3 protein: CRTSRPTDTQYF
V gene: TRBV7-2; J gene: TRBJ2-7; clone size: NA; CDR3 protein: CASSLNRGARAYEQYF
V gene: TRBV2; J gene: TRBJ1-2; clone size: NA; CDR3 protein: CASWAVAYGYTF
V gene: TRBV20-1; J gene: TRBJ2-7; clone size: few; CDR3 protein: CSAKTGTAYEQYF
V gene: TRBV7-8; J gene: TRBJ2-7; clone size: few; CDR3 protein: CASSRPTATKYYEQYF
V gene: TRBV10-3; J gene: TRBJ1-1; clone size: NA; CDR3 protein: CAISDPGRSSEAFF
V gene: TRBV28; J gene: TRBJ1-4; clone size: many; CDR3 protein: CASSLLRWAFGQEGPYATNEKLFF